A selection of T cell receptor beta chains follows, all from one sample in a study of OX40 agonist ivuxolimab in advanced cancers. This table comes from immunoSEQ multiplex PCR, and its TCRdb copy is limited to in-frame clones, with some not included. The data contain over 50,000 clones, about nine tenths of them singletons. The input for sequencing was CD4+ or CD8+ T cells sorted from blood, taken in a trial of the OX40 agonist ivuxolimab. These receptors all come from an adult with an advanced solid tumor such as melanoma, head and neck, liver or kidney cancer. Both conserved end residues are part of each CDR3. A D gene is named only where the DNA matches it firmly. Clone size is shown for a subset of rows, as once, few, many or a class of expanded clone.

CASTLTIGGGEQYF	14	NA	TRBV28	TRBJ2-7	NA
CASSSTPGNTGELFF	15	NA	TRBV7-3	TRBJ2-2	NA
CASSTQGANYEQYF	14	NA	TRBV19	TRBJ2-7	TRBD1
CASSARTNYGYTF	13	once	TRBV9	TRBJ1-2	NA
CASSRTSGSFGANVLTF	17	NA	TRBV2	TRBJ2-6	TRBD2
CASTDRLNTEAFF	13	NA	TRBV19	TRBJ1-1	NA
CASSIVLLDTQYF	13	NA	TRBV19	TRBJ2-3	NA
CAVPPGQINYEQYF	14	NA	TRBV11-2	TRBJ2-7	TRBD1
CASGEDSYEQYF	12	NA	TRBV28	TRBJ2-7	NA
CASSVTSGSHNEQFF	15	once	TRBV19	TRBJ2-1	TRBD2
CASSEALRVDEKLFF	15	NA	TRBV2	TRBJ1-4	NA
CASSFERGFYEQYF	14	NA	TRBV7-9	TRBJ2-7	NA
CASSLTLVTVSYEQYF	16	NA	TRBV28	TRBJ2-7	NA
CASSVTGQASYEQYF	15	NA	TRBV9	TRBJ2-7	TRBD1
CASSDVSAWDNEQFF	15	NA	TRBV2	TRBJ2-1	NA
CASSSPGVEDEQFF	14	once	TRBV5-4	TRBJ2-1	NA
CASSPDDHEQYF	12	once	TRBV7-2	TRBJ2-7	NA
CASRPGAQETQYF	13	NA	TRBV6-1	TRBJ2-5	NA
CASEPGTSGRALYF	14	NA	TRBV27	TRBJ2-7	TRBD2
CASSWGQGLQETQYF	15	NA	TRBV11-2	TRBJ2-5	TRBD1
CASSLEVVGLAGGPYEQYF	19	NA	TRBV5-4	TRBJ2-7	TRBD2
CASSPDRRTGELFF	14	NA	TRBV27	TRBJ2-2	NA
CASSHRGTPWEQFF	14	once	TRBV14	TRBJ2-1	NA
CASGTSGRTDTQYF	14	NA	TRBV9	TRBJ2-3	TRBD2